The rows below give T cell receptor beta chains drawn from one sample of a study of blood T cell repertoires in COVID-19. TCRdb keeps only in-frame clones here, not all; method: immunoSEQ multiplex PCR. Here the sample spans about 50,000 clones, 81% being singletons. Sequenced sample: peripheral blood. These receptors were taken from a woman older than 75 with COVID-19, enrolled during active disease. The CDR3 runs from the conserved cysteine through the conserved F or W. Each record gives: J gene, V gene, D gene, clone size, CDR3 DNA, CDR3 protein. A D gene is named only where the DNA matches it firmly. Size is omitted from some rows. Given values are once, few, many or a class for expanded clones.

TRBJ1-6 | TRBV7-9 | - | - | TGTGCCAGCAGCCGACGGACAGTGACTCCTAATTCACCCCTCCACTTT | CASSRRTVTPNSPLHF
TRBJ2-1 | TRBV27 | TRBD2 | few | TGTGCCAGCAGGAGGACTAGCGGAACCTACAATGAGCAGTTCTTC | CASRRTSGTYNEQFF
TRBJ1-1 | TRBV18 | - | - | TGTGCCAGCTCACAGGGGTTGAACACTGAAGCTTTCTTT | CASSQGLNTEAFF
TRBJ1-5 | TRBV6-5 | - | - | TGTGCCAGCAGTTATTTCGGCGGTCAGCCCCAGCATTTT | CASSYFGGQPQHF
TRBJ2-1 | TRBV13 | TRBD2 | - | TGTGCCAGCAGCTTAGGCACTAGCGCCTACAATGAGCAGTTCTTC | CASSLGTSAYNEQFF
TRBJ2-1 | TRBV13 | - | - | TGTGCCAGCAGCTTATTCCCGGTACGGGACTCCTACAATGAGCAGTTCTTC | CASSLFPVRDSYNEQFF
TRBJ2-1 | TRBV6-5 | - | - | TGTGCCAGCAGCCCAAGGCGGGCCTACAATGAGCAGTTCTTC | CASSPRRAYNEQFF
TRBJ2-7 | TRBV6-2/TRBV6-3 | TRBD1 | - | TGTGCCAGCAGTAAGCACGGCGGACAGGGGAGCGAGCAGTACTTC | CASSKHGGQGSEQYF
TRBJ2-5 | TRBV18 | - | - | TGTGCCAGCTCACCCAACCAAGAGACCCAGTACTTC | CASSPNQETQYF
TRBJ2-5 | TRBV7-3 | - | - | TGTGCCAGCAGCTTAAGCGGGGCGGGACAGCAAGAGACCCAGTACTTC | CASSLSGAGQQETQYF
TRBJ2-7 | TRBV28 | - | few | TGTGCCAGCAGTTCAGGGTCCTCCTACGAGCAGTACTTC | CASSSGSSYEQYF
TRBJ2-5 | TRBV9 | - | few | TGTGCCAGCAGCGTTGCTGACAACCAAGAGACCCAGTACTTC | CASSVADNQETQYF
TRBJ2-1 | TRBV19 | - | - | TGTGCCAGTAGTACCACAGGTGACAATGAGCAGTTCTTC | CASSTTGDNEQFF
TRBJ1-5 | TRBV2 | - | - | TGTGCCAGCAGTGAATCGGGGGGTGGTCAGCCCCAGCATTTT | CASSESGGGQPQHF
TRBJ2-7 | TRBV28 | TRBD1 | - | TGTGCCAGCAGCAGCACGAACCAGGGGGCCCCCTTC | CASSSTNQGAPF
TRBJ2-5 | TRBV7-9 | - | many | TGTGCCAGCAGCCTCCTTTATGGGAGTGGGCAAGAGACCCAGTACTTC | CASSLLYGSGQETQYF
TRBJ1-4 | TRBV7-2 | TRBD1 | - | TGTGCCAGCAGCTTAGATTCGCAGGGGGCGGTTGAAAAACTGTTTTTT | CASSLDSQGAVEKLFF
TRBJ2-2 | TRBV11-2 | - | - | TGTGCCAGCAGCTTAGGTGGGGGGGGCGCCGGGGAGCTGTTTTTT | CASSLGGGGAGELFF
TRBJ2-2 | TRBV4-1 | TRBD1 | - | TGCGCCAGCAGACAACAGGGGACCGGGGAGCTGTTTTTT | CASRQQGTGELFF
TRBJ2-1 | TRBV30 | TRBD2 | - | TGTGCCTACCAACTAGCGACAATCCACAATGAGCAGTTCTTC | CAYQLATIHNEQFF
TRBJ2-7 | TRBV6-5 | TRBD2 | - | TGTGCCAGCAGCTCCGCCTCTAGCGGTTCCTACGAGCAGTACTTC | CASSSASSGSYEQYF
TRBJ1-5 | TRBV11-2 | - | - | TGTGCCAGCAGCCCGCCGGGGCAGCCCCAGCATTTT | CASSPPGQPQHF
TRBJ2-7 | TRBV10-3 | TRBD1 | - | TGTGCCATCACCCCTGGACAGGGATTCTACGAGCAGTACTTC | CAITPGQGFYEQYF
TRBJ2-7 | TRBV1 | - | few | TGCACCAGGAGGATGGGTCCCTACGAGCAGTACTTC | CTRRMGPYEQYF
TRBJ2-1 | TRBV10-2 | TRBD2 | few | TGCGCCAGCAGTACCACTAGCGGGAGTAATGAGCAGTTCTTC | CASSTTSGSNEQFF
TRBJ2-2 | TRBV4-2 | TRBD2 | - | TGTGCCAGCAGACCACTAGCGGGAGGTACCGGGGAGCTGTTTTTT | CASRPLAGGTGELFF